This entry concerns a single T cell receptor (beta chain). This CDR3 has 14 residues. Trimming pared 4 bases from V and 1 base from J, leaving 8 bases between. Per the germline V gene, CDR1 is KGHDR and CDR2 is SFDVKD. These data belong to a study of blood T cell repertoires in COVID-19. The overall study: COVID-19 samples, acute and convalescent, were from the United States, Italy and Spain. In each case, the material was cDNA or gDNA derived from T cells, B-cell-depleted T cells, or PBMCs.

In the authors' methods: It was from reference gene primer amplification that nucleated cell counts were estimated. TCRdb's copy holds only in-frame clones and misses some; the assay was immunoSEQ multiplex PCR. V, J and clone size are taken as reported in that table, and D and trimming were inferred from the DNA itself. In the table there are 150,000 to 170,000 clones, roughly 84% of which are singletons. This chain uses TRBV24-1 with TRBJ2-3; tentatively, D is TRBD2 (6 bases). The receptor's source is a woman aged 55-70 years with COVID-19, enrolled during active disease. Sequencing used peripheral blood. CDR3 DNA: TGTGCCACCAGTGACGGGAGAGGCACAGATACGCAGTATTTT. Amino acids: CATSDGRGTDTQYF.